Presented here are 25 T cell receptor beta chains from one specimen sequenced in a study of T-cell reconstitution after alpha-beta-depleted transplantation in children. As it was prepared, the TCRbeta library received unique molecular identifiers. TCRdb re-analysed the PCR reads in MiXCR, keeping a single row per CDR3 protein. The sample gives about 490,000 distinct CDR3 sequences, over 9.5% of which show up once; around 2% is in the top ten. The material sequenced was PBMCs, taken before TCRalphabeta/CD19-depleted stem cell transplant. The origin of the receptors is a child aged 2 to 10 with inherited bone marrow failure, due to receive a stem cell transplant.

This clonotype has a count of ten or more. The chain recombines TRBV20-1 with TRBJ2-3, with 10 nucleotides matching TRBD2. Germline V gives CDR1 DFQATT, CDR2 SNEGSKA (reference sequence). The CDR3 loop spans 14 amino acids. Trimming cost V 2 bases and J 4 bases; bases outside gene matches: 3. This CDR3 reads CSARRAGGPDTQYF. For the CDR3, the DNA is TGCAGTGCTAGACGAGCGGGAGGGCCAGATACGCAGTATTTT.

In this sample, this clonotype turned up many times. J is TRBJ2-7 and V is TRBV7-8; TRBD2 agrees at 9 bases. This CDR3 has 17 residues. CDR1 and CDR2 (germline): SGHVS, FQNEAQ. V shed 3 bases, J shed 0 bases, and the junction held 9 bases outside the gene matches. The CDR3 DNA sequence: TGTGCCAGCAGCTTGGCGGCTAGCGGGGCAAGCTCCTACGAGCAGTACTTC. Its translation is CASSLAASGASSYEQYF.

This clonotype has a count of ten or more. This chain connects TRBV28 to TRBJ1-2; D gene ambiguous. Trimming left V 3 bases short and J 4 bases short, with 6 bases between. CDR1 is MDHEN, CDR2 SYDVKM, per germline. The CDR3 totals 12 residues. For the CDR3, the DNA is TGTGCCAGCAGTTTCGGCAGCTATGGCTACACCTTC. This sequence encodes CASSFGSYGYTF.

This clonotype came up many times. This rearrangement joins TRBV27 to TRBJ1-3; D not resolved. V lost 0 bases, J lost 9 bases, and 9 bases lay in between. The CDR3 sequence is 13 residues long. Germline CDR1 reads MNHEY; CDR2 reads SMNVEV (reference sequence). The CDR3 here is CASSLSYGSTIYF. The CDR3 coding sequence is TGTGCCAGCAGTTTATCGTACGGGAGCACCATATATTTT.

The chain carries TRBV10-3 and TRBJ1-1, with unresolved D. The CDR3 sequence is 13 residues long. V lost 11 bases and J lost 10, with 23 bases in between. The germline CDR1 and CDR2 sequences are ENHRY and SYGVKD. The CDR3 loop is CALKPNREAVAFF. The CDR3 DNA reads as TGTGCCTTAAAACCCAACCGGGAGGCGGTAGCTTTCTTT.

V and J are TRBV28 and TRBJ2-7; D gene ambiguous. The CDR3 is 13 residues long. With 3 bases removed from V and 5 bases from J, the gap between germline ends came to 11 bases. CDR1 and CDR2 from the germline V gene are MDHEN and SYDVKM. The CDR3 DNA reads TGTGCCAGCAGTTTGTACCAGGCGAACGAGCAGTACTTC. Translated: CASSLYQANEQYF.

This clonotype was recorded many times. V is TRBV7-8 and J is TRBJ2-5; D is unclear. Germline V gene sequence: CDR1 SGHVS, CDR2 FQNEAQ. Trimming shortened V by 2 bases and J by 0 bases, and 7 bases separated the two germline ends. This CDR3 has 14 residues. The CDR3 is CASSLIPYQETQYF. The CDR3 DNA sequence: TGTGCCAGCAGCTTAATACCATACCAAGAGACCCAGTACTTC.

As to this clonotype: With only one base between it and a far larger clone, this is likely a read error. The rearrangement uses TRBV27 and TRBJ2-5; possibly TRBD1 for D (6 bases). The CDR3 sequence is 13 residues long. Germline values: CDR1 MNHEY, CDR2 SMNVEV (reference sequence). V was pared by 4 bases and J by 3 bases, with 9 bases between. CDR3 in DNA: TGTGCCAGCAGTTGGGACACGGAAGAGACCCAGTACTTC. It specifies CASSWDTEETQYF.

This chain joins TRBV28 and TRBJ2-1, with 10 bases aligning to TRBD2. The CDR3 has 17 residues. J lost 8 bases, V lost 5 bases, and 15 bases had no gene match. Germline lookup yields CDR1 MDHEN and CDR2 SYDVKM. The CDR3 region has the DNA TGTGCCAGCAGTCCCCTCGGCCTAGCGGGAGACGGGGATGAGCAGTTCTTC. Protein sequence: CASSPLGLAGDGDEQFF.

This clonotype was seen repeatedly, ten times or more. CDR3 DNA sequence: TGTGCCAGCAGCCAAGTCGAAGGGGCGGGTCAGCCCCAGCATTTT. It yields the protein CASSQVEGAGQPQHF. The genes are TRBV4-2 and TRBJ1-5, with a weak D call TRBD1 (5 bases). Germline CDR1 reads LGHNA; CDR2 reads YNFKEQ. V dropped 1 base and J dropped 6 bases, with 13 bases sitting between them. This CDR3 comprises 15 residues.

This clonotype appeared many times. CDR3 protein: CSAGSTGRGYTF. In nucleotides, the CDR3 is TGCAGTGCTGGATCGACAGGGAGGGGCTACACCTTC. The chain employs TRBV20-1 and TRBJ1-2, with TRBD1 matching 7 bases. The CDR3 is made up of 12 amino acids. The junction had 8 bases not matched to a gene; V was cut back by 5 bases and J by 8 bases. Germline V CDR1 and CDR2: DFQATT, SNEGSKA (reference sequence).

Ten or more counts support this clonotype. This sequence joins TRBV11-2 and TRBJ2-4, with 10 bases lining up with TRBD1. The length of the CDR3 is 17 residues. Looked up from germline, CDR1 is SGHAT and CDR2 is FQNNGV. Unmatched junction bases numbered 14, after V lost 5 bases and J lost 7 bases. DNA for the CDR3: TGTGCCAGCAGCCCCCGGCCGGGACAGGGGAATCTGAACATTCAGTACTTC. Protein: CASSPRPGQGNLNIQYF.

This clonotype was detected ten times or more. The chain employs TRBV4-3 and TRBJ2-2; the D is unclear. In germline, CDR1 is LGHNA, CDR2 YSLEER. Trimming took 2 bases from V and 8 from J, leaving 6 bases between them. The CDR3 is 12 residues long. Written as DNA, the CDR3 is TGCGCCAGCAGCCAATGGGAAGGGGAGCTGTTTTTT. This codes for CASSQWEGELFF.

At least ten counts were recorded for this clonotype. The chain couples TRBV6-5 to TRBJ2-1; 10 bases fit TRBD2. Germline trimming cut 0 bases from V and 10 bases from J; bases unmatched to any gene: 6. The length of the CDR3 is 15 residues. Looked up from germline, CDR1 is MNHEY and CDR2 is SVGAGI. The CDR3 region has the DNA TGTGCCAGCAGTTACTCCCTAGCGGGGGAGGCGGAGCAGTTCTTC. This sequence encodes CASSYSLAGEAEQFF.

This clonotype has a count of ten or more. The genes are TRBV11-2 and TRBJ2-1, with 7 bases lining up with TRBD2. The CDR3 is 16 amino acids. Germline CDR1 reads SGHAT; CDR2 reads FQNNGV. The junction had 10 bases not matched to a gene; V was cut back by 5 bases and J by 3 bases. The CDR3 DNA reads as TGTGCCAGCAGCCGGCTCTTGGCGGGAGACTACAATGAGCAGTTCTTC. Encoded protein: CASSRLLAGDYNEQFF.

This clonotype turned up a few times. The chain has TRBV5-5 and TRBJ2-6; D is unclear. In germline, CDR1 is SGHKS, CDR2 YYEKEE (reference sequence). The CDR3 extends over 16 amino acids. The ends were cut back, 0 bases at V and 0 bases at J, with 7 bases in the middle. The CDR3 here is CASSLGQSSGANVLTF. The CDR3 bases are TGTGCCAGCAGCTTGGGACAAAGCTCTGGGGCCAACGTCCTGACTTTC.

This clonotype was seen many times. V gene TRBV4-3 combines with J gene TRBJ2-5, with a tentative D call TRBD1 (6 bases). Germline lookup yields CDR1 LGHNA and CDR2 YSLEER. The germline V and J ends were trimmed by 0 bases and 4 bases, with 12 bases remaining between them. The CDR3 consists of 15 residues. The CDR3 DNA is TGCGCCAGCAGCCAAGAATGGGGACACCTAGAGACCCAGTACTTC. It translates to CASSQEWGHLETQYF.

The chain employs TRBV19 and TRBJ2-1; D is undetermined. With 3 bases removed from V and 3 bases from J, the gap between germline ends came to 9 bases. In germline, CDR1 is LNHDA, CDR2 SQIVND (reference sequence). This CDR3 comprises 14 residues. The CDR3 loop reads CASSIGQLYNEQFF. The CDR3 DNA reads as TGTGCCAGTAGTATTGGGCAGCTCTACAATGAGCAGTTCTTC.

This clonotype occurred many times. The chain recombines TRBV4-1 with TRBJ1-2, with 7 positions matching TRBD1. CDR1 is MGHRA, CDR2 YSYEKL, per germline. The CDR3 loop spans 14 amino acids. V dropped 0 bases and J dropped 8; count of bases not matched to a gene: 6. DNA of the CDR3: TGCGCCAGCAGCCAAGAGGGGGACAGTTGGGGCTACACCTTC. As protein: CASSQEGDSWGYTF.

V is TRBV7-8 and J is TRBJ2-7, with D unclear. Germline lookup yields CDR1 SGHVS and CDR2 FQNEAQ. V was cut by 3 bases and J by 12 bases, with 12 bases left in between. The CDR3 totals 11 residues. The CDR3, as DNA: TGTGCCAGCAGCTTGTCAGGATATCCGTACTTC. It codes for CASSLSGYPYF. The whole variable domain, remainder taken from reference TRBV7-8 and TRBJ2-7, is GAGVSQSPRYKVAKRGQDVALRCDPISGHVSLFWYQQALGQGPEFLTYFQNEAQLDKSGLPSDRFFAERPEGSVSTLKIQRTQQEDSAVYLCASSLSGYPYFGPGTRLTVT.

A remark on this clonotype: This clone may be a read error of a much larger clone one base away. The rearrangement links TRBV11-2 to TRBJ2-3; D not certain. The germline gives CDR1 SGHAT, CDR2 FQNNGV. This CDR3 comprises 14 residues. CDR3: CASSFWTGTDTHYF. The CDR3 DNA sequence: TGTGCCAGCAGCTTTTGGACCGGCACAGATACGCATTATTTT.

Many counts were recorded for this clonotype. V and J are TRBV11-2 and TRBJ1-1; D gene unclear. There are 12 residues in the CDR3. Between the trimmed V and J ends, which lost 5 bases and 2 bases, there was a span of 6 bases. Germline CDR1 SGHAT, CDR2 FQNNGV. The CDR3 coding sequence is TGTGCCAGCAGCCCACGTAACACTGAAGCTTTCTTT. This sequence encodes CASSPRNTEAFF.

This clonotype was counted ten times or more. The chain employs TRBV5-1 and TRBJ2-1; 13 positions match TRBD2. Unmatched junction bases numbered 2, after V lost 3 bases and J lost 5 bases. The CDR3 is 15 amino acids. CDR1 SGHRS and CDR2 YFSETQ come from the germline V gene. CDR3 protein: CASSSGTSGDNEQFF. The CDR3, as DNA: TGCGCCAGCAGCTCGGGGACTAGCGGGGACAATGAGCAGTTCTTC.

This clonotype was counted at least ten times. This chain uses TRBV7-8 with TRBJ2-2, with 10 bases fitting TRBD1. Germline V lookup: CDR1 SGHVS, CDR2 FQNEAQ. This CDR3 is 16 amino acids long. V shed 5 bases, J shed 1 base, and the junction held 4 bases outside the gene matches. This CDR3 is CASSARDRGNTGELFF. In nucleotides, the CDR3 is TGTGCCAGCAGCGCGAGGGACAGGGGGAACACCGGGGAGCTGTTTTTT.

The table lists this clonotype with many counts. The chain employs TRBV27 and TRBJ2-1, with 9 bases matching TRBD1. V lost 1 base and J lost 0; bases outside the gene matches: 4. From germline, CDR1 is MNHEY and CDR2 SMNVEV (reference sequence). This CDR3 is built from 17 residues. The CDR3 loop is CASSLFGTGPSYNEQFF. In DNA, the CDR3 is TGTGCCAGCAGTTTATTTGGGACAGGGCCCTCCTACAATGAGCAGTTCTTC.